This entry concerns a single T cell receptor beta chain. Its specificity is not known. This sample is part of a study of response to subunit inactivated influenza vaccine. General study points: The authors offered the suggestion that each seasonal influenza vaccination recruits few new T cells.

In TCRdb, the RT-PCR reads were re-called with MiXCR into one record per CDR3 protein. The sample consists of roughly 780,000 distinct CDR3 sequences, around a sixth of them appearing once. The sample was PBMCs from blood, taken more than 4 days after vaccination. The source is a man between 45 and 60 years old who received an inactivated influenza vaccine.

The CDR3 reads CAISTGQVQQPQHF. The CDR3 nucleotides read TGTGCCATCAGTACGGGACAGGTACAACAGCCCCAGCATTTT. V gene TRBV10-3 combines with J gene TRBJ1-5, with 8 bases fitting TRBD1. Germline CDR1 and CDR2: ENHRY and SYGVKD. This CDR3 is 14 amino acids long. Germline trimming cut 5 bases from V and 7 bases from J; bases unmatched to any gene: 7.